This TCR beta chain was sequenced in a study of T cells after yellow fever vaccination. This clonotype appeared a few times. What it binds is unknown. They built TCR cDNA with 5'RACE template switching, a step that put in a universal primer site and UMIs. TCRdb recomputed calls from the 5' RACE reads with MiXCR, one row per CDR3 protein. In the table there are just under 600,000 distinct CDR3 sequences, about 13% of which are singletons. Whole-study results and caveats: Clonotypes found in both CD4 and CD8 compartments made up a small share. From the bulk population, abundant clonotypes could contaminate and appear within FACS-sorted repertoires. Peaking faster, on day 5 versus 15, the secondary response was nonetheless weaker.

Sample: PBMCs, taken on the day of the yellow fever booster vaccination. The origin of this receptor is a man in his thirties or forties who received the YFV17D yellow fever vaccine.

CDR3 nucleotides: TGTGCCAGCAGCCCCGCCCCCCAAAGCGGGGGTCAAGAGACCCAGTACTTC. It yields the protein CASSPAPQSGGQETQYF. The V gene is TRBV9, the J gene TRBJ2-5, with 8 bases fitting TRBD2. The CDR3 length is 17 residues. Germline CDR1 and CDR2: SGDLS and YYNGEE. Trimming cost V 4 bases and J 2 bases; bases outside gene matches: 13.